This TCR beta chain appears in the sequencing data of a study of CD8 T cells in ankylosing spondylitis. TCRdb itself ran the 5' RACE reads through MiXCR, one entry per CDR3 protein. The data hold under 250,000 distinct CDR3 sequences, with roughly 10% observed a single time. Germline loops: CDR1 KGHDR, CDR2 SFDVKD. V was cut by 1 base and J by 2 bases, with 17 bases left in between. The CDR3 length is 18 residues. In its sample, this clonotype was seen many times. The receptor comes from a male donor with ankylosing spondylitis or in good health (not recorded which). The specimen sequenced was blood, either unsorted or a sorted T cell fraction (not recorded which). The chain couples TRBV24-1 to TRBJ2-1, with D maybe TRBD2 (6 bases). The CDR3 reads CATSDLLPRESTYNEQFF. DNA for the CDR3: TGTGCCACCAGTGATTTACTACCCCGGGAGTCAACCTACAATGAGCAGTTCTTC.